This T cell receptor beta chain was documented in a study of cytomegalovirus exposure and HLA in healthy donors (dated by TCRdb to 2016 to 2017). About the investigation overall: An earlier analysis of approximately 640 of the donors reported about 250 Gb of sequence data and more than 90 million unique TCR beta sequences from around 200 million T cells. Roughly 320 gigabases of sequencing data and about 92 million unique TCR sequences made up an early release that covered 640 HLA-typed donors. Of the 300 to 450 genotyped donors, 65% to 90% fell in the genetic ancestry cluster associated with self-reported Caucasian donors. The aim of the study was to test whether cataloging public T cell receptors could identify signatures of past pathogen exposure. The study profiled the T cell repertoires of 666 subjects by immunosequencing and related them to cytomegalovirus serostatus. In addition to the first cohort of several hundred subjects, a separate validation cohort of some 120 different subjects was used. High-throughput TCR immunosequencing, statistical association of individual TCRs with disease status, and machine learning were combined to predict cytomegalovirus infection status. In a later analysis, previously published TCR beta repertoires from 550 to 750 donors were re-analyzed and high-resolution HLA genotyping was added so that TCR occurrence patterns could be studied. In the later analysis, no new phenotypic data were used to find candidate immune exposures; instead, reliance was placed on TCR beta sequences and their occurrence across donors. An earlier analysis of several hundred of the donors used high-throughput TCR beta sequencing to judge whether each TCR beta V gene segment behaved as functional or pseudogenic. Donor age, sex, ethnicity and CMV serostatus were compiled alongside the repertoire data. A later genetic analysis took genome-wide SNP genotypes for about 55% of the 666 donors and used that subset as a discovery cohort. Every discovery cohort repertoire had been produced on one sequencing platform. HLA typing included class I and class II loci at four-digit resolution. Typing coverage differed by locus: A, B, C, DRB1 and DQB1 were typed in about 620-630 donors, DQA1 in roughly 500, DPA1 in 606, and DPB1 in approximately 450. Several DR-DQ haplotypes were treated as single units for association and clustering because of strong linkage in the cohort. On average, 235,054 unique TCR beta nucleotide sequences were sequenced per donor among roughly 430 genotyped donors of the cohort, with roughly 18% of those sequences being non-productive. Findings and caveats that apply to the study as a whole: Linkage disequilibrium might explain the correlated functional status among segregating V segments, but an unknown experimental factor could not be excluded. Specific HLA alleles were associated with over 15,000 TCR beta sequences at a false discovery rate of 0.05 in a later analysis. In an earlier analysis of under 600 of the donors, most TCR beta V segments were observed in productive rearrangements about 87% or about 30% of the time, broadly matching IMGT annotations. Compared with equally common non-associated chains, HLA-associated TCR beta chains in a later analysis were more clonally expanded and had lower generation probabilities. A cluster of highly shared sequence variants was judged likely to be a technical artifact of the sequencing pipeline. Strong co-occurrence of HLA alleles, especially DR and DQ, made assigning TCR associations to individual alleles difficult. A further reported finding was that TCR beta sequences accurately predicted the HLA-A and HLA-B alleles for most subjects in the first cohort. V-gene and J-gene trimming of TCR beta chains was associated with a missense DCLRE1C variant in a later genetic analysis, and the association was replicated in an independent cohort. Because HLA typing was missing for some donors at each locus, association tests included only the typed subset. Three of the identified cytomegalovirus-associated TCR beta chains were confirmed in vitro to be specific for cytomegalovirus antigens. This cohort had only TCR beta chains sequenced, and the lack of alpha or paired-chain data limited which features could be detected. According to a later analysis, parvovirus B19, influenza, CMV and Epstein-Barr virus appeared linked to several top co-occurrence clusters. In both the original and validation cohorts, the classifier was reported to diagnose cytomegalovirus status with high specificity and sensitivity. In a later analysis, the rate of TCR association differed among HLA loci, with DRB1 alleles having the most associated TCRs and HLA-C alleles having the fewest. Compared with the 666-donor mean, donors in an Asian-associated ancestry cluster had fewer N-insertions in productive TCRs, according to a later genetic analysis. Because counts were too low, about 17 rarely observed V segments, including chromosome 9 orphons, were excluded from the earlier analysis of roughly 580 of the donors. The only immune exposure information available for the cohort was CMV serostatus. A later analysis found that most CMV-associated TCR beta chains appeared HLA-restricted, with HLA associations seemingly driven largely by CMV exposure. Presence/absence analyses assumed roughly uniform sequencing depth across donors, an assumption that may not hold. In the study, some 160 TCR beta chains were listed as associated with cytomegalovirus. Most TCR sequences were seen in very few donors, while some public TCRs were found in many individuals. The authors suggested that the approach could potentially be extended to other disease states and immunological phenotypes.

A remark on this clone: The antigen it recognizes is unknown. No clone much larger than this one lies a single base away; base qualities are absent.

The library was made by the immunoSEQ multiplex PCR assay. The multiplex PCR relied on a mix of 60 forward primers for TCR Vbeta segments and 13 reverse primers for TCR Jbeta segments. The CDR3 region of rearranged TCR beta genes was amplified from genomic DNA by a multiplex PCR assay. Amplified TCR beta libraries were sequenced as 87-base-pair reads on the Illumina HiSeq System. In the original analysis: In a later analysis, tens of millions of unique TCR beta chains were counted across the roughly 610 repertoires, and roughly 10 million of these chains were shared by at least two donors. Raw reads were error-corrected and collapsed into unique sequences by a nearest-neighbor algorithm in which closely related sequences were merged to remove PCR and sequencing errors. V, D and J gene segments were assigned by aligning CDR3 sequences to IMGT reference sequences. Each retained sequence needed at least a six-nucleotide match to both a V gene segment and a J gene segment. Rearrangements were classified as productive when the CDR3 lacked stop codons and remained in frame with V and J, and all other rearrangements were classified as non-productive. CDR3 was defined by IMGT convention, running from the second conserved V-encoded cysteine to the conserved J-encoded phenylalanine. The earlier analysis of about 640 of the donors excluded any sequence lacking an unambiguous match to a single V gene segment. An earlier analysis of 587 of the donors called V segments functional above 56.7% productive rearrangements and segregating when the between-donor standard deviation exceeded 5%. A statistical classification framework was developed to diagnose cytomegalovirus status using the catalog of TCR beta chain sequences. V and J gene assignment, in a later analysis, came from comparing TCR nucleotide sequences with IMGT/GENE-DB human TR gene sequences. A later analysis assigned CDR3 sequences and most-parsimonious VDJ recombination scenarios with the TCRdist pipeline. A later analysis defined each TCR beta chain by its CDR3 amino acid sequence plus V-gene family, and excluded reads lacking a unique V-gene family. In a later analysis, approximately 590 highly shared, low-generation-probability nucleotide sequences were removed to address suspected cross-contamination and a sequencing artifact. For each public chain, a later analysis derived a clonal expansion index from normalized ranks of inferred template counts within each repertoire. In a later analysis, generation probabilities were computed with a VDJ recombination model fitted to out-of-frame rearrangements, and the resulting probabilities were checked against IGoR. Hypergeometric tests were used in a later analysis to score TCR-TCR, TCR-HLA and TCR-CMV co-occurrence, with a repertoire-size bias correction applied to the TCR pairs. A later analysis estimated false discovery rates by permuting HLA or CMV assignments 20 times. A later analysis grouped co-occurring TCRs with DBSCAN, adding TCRdist sequence similarity when clustering within HLA-allele-positive subsets. Co-occurrence clustering excluded repertoires with fewer than 30,000 or more than 120,000 public chains, plus five with anomalous nucleotide sharing. TCRdb obtained this table from immuneACCESS and retained in-frame rearrangements with V and J assigned. These tables miss some clones; where compared with another copy, unresolved V genes account for less than half of the shortfall, and the remainder is unexplained. That table furnishes V, J and clone size, whereas the DNA furnished D and trimming. This sample holds 150,000 to 200,000 clones; less than 80% were observed only once. The ten most abundant clones make up about 4.6% of the sample.

The cohort was made up of 500 to 850 healthy bone marrow donors. At the time of sampling, all cohort members were nominally healthy, though unrecorded immune exposures were likely present. The donor was CMV seropositive and was included in the group of approximately 300 seropositive cohort members. Every donor gave a peripheral blood sample, and the peripheral blood mononuclear cells from that sample were used for TCR beta sequencing. The Qiagen DNeasy Blood Extraction Kit was used to extract genomic DNA from the blood cell samples. The receptor was derived from a woman in her twenties or thirties in good health and CMV-seropositive. The sample was PBMCs.

The CDR3 region has the sequence CASSQDRASGNTIYF. The nucleotides read TGCGCCAGCAGCCAAGATCGAGCCTCTGGAAACACCATATATTTT. The sequence is built from TRBV4-1 and TRBJ1-3, with the identity of the D gene unclear. Including cysteine and phenylalanine, the CDR3 has 15 amino acids. Of the read, only the CDR3 DNA is kept; its 45 bases are in frame from base 1. V sheds 0 bases and J sheds 0 bases, leaving 6 bases between their ends. In the germline V gene, CDR1 corresponds to MGHRA and CDR2 to YSYEKL.